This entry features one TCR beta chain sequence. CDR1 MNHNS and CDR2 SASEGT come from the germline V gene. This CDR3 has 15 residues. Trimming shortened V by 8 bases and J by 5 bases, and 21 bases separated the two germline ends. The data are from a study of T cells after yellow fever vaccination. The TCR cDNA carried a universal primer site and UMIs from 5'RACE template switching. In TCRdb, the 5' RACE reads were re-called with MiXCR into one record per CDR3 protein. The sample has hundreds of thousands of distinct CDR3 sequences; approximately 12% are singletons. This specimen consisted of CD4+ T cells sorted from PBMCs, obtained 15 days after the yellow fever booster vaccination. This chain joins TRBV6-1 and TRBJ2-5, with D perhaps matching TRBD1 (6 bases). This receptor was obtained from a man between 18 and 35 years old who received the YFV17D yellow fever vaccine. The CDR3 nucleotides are TGTGCCAGCTTAAATGGGGGCATTGGCGACGAGACCCAGTACTTC. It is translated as CASLNGGIGDETQYF.